The present T cell receptor (beta chain) was sequenced within a study of OX40 agonist ivuxolimab in advanced cancers. Background on the study: Every 2 weeks, patients got intravenous ivuxolimab at one of six dose levels (0.01-10 mg/kg). Partial responses were observed in three patients, of whom one had hepatocellular carcinoma and two had cutaneous melanoma. Patients in dose escalation had liver, melanoma, kidney or head and neck cancers. Study results and limitations: The investigators did not determine what antigen specificity the expanded peripheral T cells had.

The method was immunoSEQ multiplex PCR; TCRdb's version includes in-frame clones alone and lacks a portion of them. The table lists about 98,000 clones, 90% to 95% of them singletons. As to this clone: The antigen is undetermined.

Germline V lookup: CDR1 MDHEN, CDR2 SYDVKM. This CDR3 spans 16 amino acids. V lost 2 bases, J lost 6 bases, and 17 bases lay in between. V usage is TRBV28 and J usage is TRBJ2-1; maybe TRBD2 (6 bases). This TCR derives from an adult with an advanced solid tumor such as melanoma, head and neck, liver or kidney cancer. The sample in question was CD4+ or CD8+ T cells sorted from blood, obtained in a trial of the OX40 agonist ivuxolimab. CDR3 DNA sequence: TGTGCCAGCAGTTTACCAGACGGGGACGGGGGCAATGAGCAGTTCTTC. Translating gives CASSLPDGDGGNEQFF. The full variable domain, in which reference TRBV28 and TRBJ2-1 provide the parts outside the CDR3, is DVKVTQSSRYLVKRTGEKVFLECVQDMDHENMFWYRQDPGLGLRLIYFSYDVKMKEKGDIPEGYSVSREKKERFSLILESASTNQTSMYLCASSLPDGDGGNEQFFGPGTRLTVL.